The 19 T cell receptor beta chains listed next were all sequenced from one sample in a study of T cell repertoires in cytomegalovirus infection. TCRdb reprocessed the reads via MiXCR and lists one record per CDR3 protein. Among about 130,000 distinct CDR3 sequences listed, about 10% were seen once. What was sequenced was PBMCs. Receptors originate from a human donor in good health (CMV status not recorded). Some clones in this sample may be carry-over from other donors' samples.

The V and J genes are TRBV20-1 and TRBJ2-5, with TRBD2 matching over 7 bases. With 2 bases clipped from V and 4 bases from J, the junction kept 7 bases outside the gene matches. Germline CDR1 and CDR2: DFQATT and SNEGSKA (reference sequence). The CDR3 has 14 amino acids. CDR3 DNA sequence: TGCAGTGCTAGAACCCGACTAGCCGGAGAGACCCAGTACTTC. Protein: CSARTRLAGETQYF.

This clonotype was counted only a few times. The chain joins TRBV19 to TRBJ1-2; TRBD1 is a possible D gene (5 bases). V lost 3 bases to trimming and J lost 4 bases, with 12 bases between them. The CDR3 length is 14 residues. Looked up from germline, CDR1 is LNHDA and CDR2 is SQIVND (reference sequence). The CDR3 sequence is CASSIQDKGYGYTF. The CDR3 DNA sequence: TGTGCCAGTAGTATCCAGGACAAAGGCTATGGCTACACCTTC.

The CDR3 protein is CSARLGADSGNTIYF. CDR3 sequence (DNA): TGCAGCGCCCGTCTAGGAGCCGACTCTGGAAACACCATATATTTT. The chain couples TRBV29-1 to TRBJ1-3; unclear D gene. This CDR3 has 15 residues. Germline lookup yields CDR1 SQVTM and CDR2 ANQGSEA. Trimming removed 7 bases from V and 0 bases from J, with 16 bases in between.

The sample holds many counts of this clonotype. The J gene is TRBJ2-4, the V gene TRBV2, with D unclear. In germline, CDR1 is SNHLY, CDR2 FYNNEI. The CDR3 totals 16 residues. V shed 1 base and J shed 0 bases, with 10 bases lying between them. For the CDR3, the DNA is TGTGCCAGCAGTGAAGTTTTAGGCATAGCCAAAAACATTCAGTACTTC. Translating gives CASSEVLGIAKNIQYF.

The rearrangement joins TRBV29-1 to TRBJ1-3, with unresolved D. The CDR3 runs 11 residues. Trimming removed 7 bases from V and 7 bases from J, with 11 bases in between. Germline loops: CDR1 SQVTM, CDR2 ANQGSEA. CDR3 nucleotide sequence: TGCAGCGCGGTCCAGTGGAACACCATATATTTT. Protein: CSAVQWNTIYF.

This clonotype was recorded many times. The CDR3 DNA sequence: TGTGCCATCGGGGTCACTAGCGCCGTTAATGAGCAGTTCTTC. It translates to CAIGVTSAVNEQFF. This chain connects TRBV10-3 to TRBJ2-1; 7 nucleotides agree with TRBD2. The CDR3 covers 14 residues. Per the germline V gene, CDR1 is ENHRY and CDR2 is SYGVKD. V was clipped by 8 bases and J by 7 bases; unmatched bases: 11.

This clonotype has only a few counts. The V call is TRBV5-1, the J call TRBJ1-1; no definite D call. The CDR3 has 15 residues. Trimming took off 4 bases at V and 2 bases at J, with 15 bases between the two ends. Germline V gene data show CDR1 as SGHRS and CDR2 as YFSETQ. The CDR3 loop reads CASSTGGRGNTEAFF. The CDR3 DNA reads TGCGCCAGCAGCACGGGAGGACGGGGAAACACTGAAGCTTTCTTT.

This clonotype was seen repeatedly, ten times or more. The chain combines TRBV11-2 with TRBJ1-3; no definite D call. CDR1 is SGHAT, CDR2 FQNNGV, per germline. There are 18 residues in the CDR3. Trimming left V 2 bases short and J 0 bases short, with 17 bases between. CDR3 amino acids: CASSLFPSGGSSGNTIYF. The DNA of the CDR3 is TGTGCCAGCAGCTTATTTCCATCGGGAGGTAGCTCTGGAAACACCATATATTTT.

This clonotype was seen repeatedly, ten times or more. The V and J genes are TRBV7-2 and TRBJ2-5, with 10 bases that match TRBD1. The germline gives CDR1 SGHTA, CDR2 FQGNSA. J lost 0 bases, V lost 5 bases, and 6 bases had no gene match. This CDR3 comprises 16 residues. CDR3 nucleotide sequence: TGTGCCAGCAGCCTCTGGACAGGGGGGTACCAAGAGACCCAGTACTTC. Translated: CASSLWTGGYQETQYF.

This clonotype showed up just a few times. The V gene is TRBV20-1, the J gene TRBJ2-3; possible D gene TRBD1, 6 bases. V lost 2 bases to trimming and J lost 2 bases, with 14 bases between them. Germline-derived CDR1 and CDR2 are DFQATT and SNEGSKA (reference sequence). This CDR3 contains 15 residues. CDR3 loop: CSARTGRGLTDTQYF. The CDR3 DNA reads TGCAGTGCTAGAACAGGCAGGGGTCTCACAGATACGCAGTATTTT.

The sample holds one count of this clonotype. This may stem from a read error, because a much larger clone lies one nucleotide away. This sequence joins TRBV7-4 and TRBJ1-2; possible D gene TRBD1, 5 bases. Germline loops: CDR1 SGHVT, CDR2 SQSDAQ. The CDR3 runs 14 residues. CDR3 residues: CASSLVIQAWGYAF. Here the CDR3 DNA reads TGTGCCAGCAGCTTAGTGATCCAGGCTTGGGGCTACGCCTTC.

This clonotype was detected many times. CDR3: CASSPTGSRYGYTF. DNA for the CDR3: TGTGCCAGCAGCCCGACAGGAAGTCGCTATGGCTACACCTTC. The chain couples TRBV7-8 to TRBJ1-2; weak D call: TRBD1 (6 bases). The CDR3 extends over 14 amino acids. Germline lookup yields CDR1 SGHVS and CDR2 FQNEAQ. Trimming pared 5 bases from V and 4 bases from J, leaving 14 bases between.

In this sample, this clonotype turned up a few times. The CDR3 nucleotides read TGCAGTGCCGTACAGGGATTGTATCAGCCCCAGCATTTT. This sequence encodes CSAVQGLYQPQHF. V usage is TRBV20-1 and J usage is TRBJ1-5; tentative D call: TRBD1 (6 bases). Trimming removed 6 bases from V and 5 bases from J, with 14 bases in between. CDR3 length: 13 residues. CDR1 and CDR2 (germline): DFQATT, SNEGSKA (reference sequence).

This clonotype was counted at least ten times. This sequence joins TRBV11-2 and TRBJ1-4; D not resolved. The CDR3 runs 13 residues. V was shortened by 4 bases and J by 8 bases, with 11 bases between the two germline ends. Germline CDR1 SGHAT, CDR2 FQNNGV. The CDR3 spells CASSWRTNEKLFF. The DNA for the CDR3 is TGTGCCAGCAGCTGGCGGACCAACGAAAAACTGTTTTTT.

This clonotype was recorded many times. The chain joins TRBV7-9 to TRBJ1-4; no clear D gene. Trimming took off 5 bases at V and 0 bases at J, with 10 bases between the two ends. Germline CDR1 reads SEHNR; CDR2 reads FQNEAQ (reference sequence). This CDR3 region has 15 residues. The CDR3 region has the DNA TGTGCCAGCAGCCCAGACGGTGCAACTAATGAAAAACTGTTTTTT. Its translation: CASSPDGATNEKLFF.

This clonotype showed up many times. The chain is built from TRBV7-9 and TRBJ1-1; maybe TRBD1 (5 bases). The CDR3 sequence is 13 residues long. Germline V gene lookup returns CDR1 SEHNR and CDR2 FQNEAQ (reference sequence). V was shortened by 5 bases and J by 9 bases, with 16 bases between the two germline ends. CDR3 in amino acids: CASSINSGTQAFF. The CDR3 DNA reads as TGTGCCAGCAGCATAAATTCAGGGACTCAAGCTTTCTTT.

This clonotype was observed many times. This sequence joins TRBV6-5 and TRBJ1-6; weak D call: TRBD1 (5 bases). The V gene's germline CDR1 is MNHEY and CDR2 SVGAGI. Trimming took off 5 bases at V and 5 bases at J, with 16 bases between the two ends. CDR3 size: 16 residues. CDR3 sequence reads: CASSTTRQTDNSPLHF. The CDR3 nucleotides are TGTGCCAGCAGTACCACACGACAGACCGATAATTCACCCCTCCACTTT.

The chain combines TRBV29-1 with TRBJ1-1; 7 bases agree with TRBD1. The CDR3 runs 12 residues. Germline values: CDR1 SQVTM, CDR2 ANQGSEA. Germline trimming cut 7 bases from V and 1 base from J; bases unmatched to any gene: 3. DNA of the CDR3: TGCAGCGCGGGACAGTCGAACACTGAAGCTTTCTTT. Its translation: CSAGQSNTEAFF.

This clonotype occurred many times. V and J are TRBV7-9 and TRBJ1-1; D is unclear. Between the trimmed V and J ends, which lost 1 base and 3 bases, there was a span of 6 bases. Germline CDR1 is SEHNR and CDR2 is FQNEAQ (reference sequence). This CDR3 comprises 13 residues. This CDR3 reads CASSLVADTEAFF. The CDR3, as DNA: TGTGCCAGCAGCTTAGTGGCGGACACTGAAGCTTTCTTT.